Following are 18 T cell receptor beta chains from one sample sequenced in a study of T cells in Graves' hyperthyroidism and ophthalmopathy. The CDR3 regions of TCR beta were amplified from RNA transcripts. RT-PCR in the first round (using the HTBI primer set) targeted the TCR CDR3. One entry per CDR3 protein, called by TCRdb with MiXCR from the multiplex PCR reads. The repertoire has about 600,000 distinct CDR3 sequences, 15% to 20% of them found once; the top ten carry roughly 3.3%. Sample: blood. All receptors come from a woman in her thirties or forties with Graves' ophthalmopathy.

This clonotype was observed at least ten times. The gene calls are TRBV29-1 and TRBJ2-7, with D possibly TRBD1 on 6 matching bases. This CDR3 has 12 residues. The germline V gene encodes CDR1 SQVTM and CDR2 ANQGSEA. The V end was cut by 5 bases, the J end by 2 bases, with 10 bases between. This chain's CDR3 is CSVRSGAYEQYF. The DNA of the CDR3 is TGCAGCGTTCGATCAGGGGCCTACGAGCAGTACTTC.

There are a few counts of this clonotype. V usage is TRBV20-1 and J usage is TRBJ2-1; 9 nucleotides line up with TRBD2. CDR1 and CDR2 (germline): DFQATT, SNEGSKA (reference sequence). The J segment lost 6 bases and the V segment lost 3 bases, leaving 6 bases of the junction unmatched. The CDR3 totals 14 residues. The CDR3 protein is CSARREGLLNEQFF. The CDR3 DNA reads as TGCAGTGCTAGGCGGGAGGGCCTTCTCAATGAGCAGTTCTTC.

The chain has TRBV6-1 and TRBJ2-5; 10 bases agree with TRBD1. CDR1 is MNHNS and CDR2 is SASEGT in the germline V gene. Trimming removed 7 bases from V and 13 bases from J; junction bases left unmatched: 12. The CDR3 has 13 amino acids. CDR3 in DNA: TGTGCCAGCACCTCCGGGACAGGGGTGGTTTGGTACTTC. Encoded protein: CASTSGTGVVWYF.

The V and J genes are TRBV7-8 and TRBJ2-1; TRBD1 matches 9 bases. After removal of 5 bases from V and 9 bases from J, the junction contained 11 bases not matched to a gene. CDR1 is SGHVS, CDR2 FQNEAQ, per germline. This CDR3 has 15 residues. This CDR3 reads CASSPAGTGRSEQFF. As DNA, the CDR3 is TGTGCCAGCAGCCCCGCGGGGACAGGGCGGAGTGAGCAGTTCTTC.

The chain links TRBV4-2 to TRBJ2-7; TRBD1 might be the D (6 bases). V lost 4 bases and J lost 6, with 16 bases in between. The CDR3 is 14 residues long. CDR1 and CDR2 (germline): LGHNA, YNFKEQ. CDR3 amino acids: CASSPPGGTLEQYF. The CDR3 DNA reads TGTGCCAGCAGCCCTCCGGGTGGGACACTCGAGCAGTACTTC.

The chain joins TRBV20-1 to TRBJ2-1; 9 positions agree with TRBD2. With 6 bases clipped from V and 6 bases from J, the junction kept 9 bases outside the gene matches. This CDR3 has 14 residues. Germline V gene data show CDR1 as DFQATT and CDR2 as SNEGSKA (reference sequence). The CDR3 DNA sequence: TGCAGTGCCTCGGAGGCGGGAGGGCGCAATGAGCAGTTCTTC. Translated: CSASEAGGRNEQFF.

In its sample, this clonotype was seen many times. The chain is built from TRBV3-1 and TRBJ2-2, with 9 bases lining up with TRBD2. Germline V gene sequence: CDR1 LGHDT, CDR2 YNNKEL (reference sequence). Germline trimming cut 2 bases from V and 3 bases from J; bases unmatched to any gene: 13. The CDR3 length is 19 residues. The DNA for the CDR3 is TGTGCCAGCAGCCAATGGTTCCGGACTAGCGTTCAATACACCGGGGAGCTGTTTTTT. It translates to CASSQWFRTSVQYTGELFF. The full variable domain, completed using reference TRBV3-1 and TRBJ2-2, is DTAVSQTPKYLVTQMGNDKSIKCEQNLGHDTMYWYKQDSKKFLKIMFSYNNKELIINETVPNRFSPKSPDKAHLNLHINSLELGDSAVYFCASSQWFRTSVQYTGELFFGEGSRLTVL.

There are many counts of this clonotype. V is TRBV3-1 and J is TRBJ1-1, with 7 nucleotides matching TRBD1. Germline values: CDR1 LGHDT, CDR2 YNNKEL (reference sequence). The V gene end was trimmed by 2 bases and the J gene end by 9 bases; junction bases not matched to a gene: 9. This CDR3 is 14 amino acids long. This chain's CDR3 is CASSQTDREEKAFF. CDR3 coding DNA: TGTGCCAGCAGCCAAACCGACAGGGAGGAGAAAGCTTTCTTT. Full variable domain (remainder filled in from reference TRBV3-1 and TRBJ1-1): DTAVSQTPKYLVTQMGNDKSIKCEQNLGHDTMYWYKQDSKKFLKIMFSYNNKELIINETVPNRFSPKSPDKAHLNLHINSLELGDSAVYFCASSQTDREEKAFFGQGTRLTVV.

This clonotype was seen repeatedly, ten times or more. The chain combines TRBV29-1 with TRBJ1-1; the match to TRBD1 covers 9 bases. The V segment lost 3 bases and the J segment 3 bases; nucleotides outside the gene matches: 8. From germline, CDR1 is SQVTM and CDR2 ANQGSEA. CDR3 length: 15 amino acids. The CDR3 DNA sequence: TGCAGCGTTGACTCGGACAGGGGACCAGACACTGAAGCTTTCTTT. Its translation is CSVDSDRGPDTEAFF.

The CDR3: CASRRHTGELFF. The CDR3, as DNA: TGTGCCAGCCGAAGACACACCGGGGAGCTGTTTTTT. This chain uses TRBV2 with TRBJ2-2; D is undetermined. The CDR3 is 12 amino acids. The V end lost 8 bases, the J end lost 3 bases, and 7 bases lay between the germline ends. Per germline, CDR1 SNHLY and CDR2 FYNNEI.

In its sample, this clonotype was seen many times. The V call is TRBV28, the J call TRBJ2-1; TRBD2 matches at 8 bases. This CDR3 comprises 15 residues. Germline trimming cut 7 bases from V and 4 bases from J; bases unmatched to any gene: 9. CDR1 and CDR2 (germline): MDHEN, SYDVKM. The CDR3 region is CASTIPSGSYNEQFF. The CDR3 nucleotides are TGTGCCAGCACCATCCCCAGCGGGAGTTACAATGAGCAGTTCTTC.

This clonotype was observed a few times. This chain links TRBV19 with TRBJ2-6; D is uncertain. CDR3 length: 17 amino acids. CDR1 is LNHDA, CDR2 SQIVND, per germline (reference sequence). V lost 1 base and J lost 0, with 10 bases in between. The CDR3 coding sequence is TGTGCCAGTAGTATAGGCCGGATTTACTCTGGGGCCAACGTCCTGACTTTC. It translates to CASSIGRIYSGANVLTF. The full variable domain, in which reference TRBV19 and TRBJ2-6 provide the parts outside the CDR3, is DGGITQSPKYLFRKEGQNVTLSCEQNLNHDAMYWYRQDPGQGLRLIYYSQIVNDFQKGDIAEGYSVSREKKESFPLTVTSAQKNPTAFYLCASSIGRIYSGANVLTFGAGSRLTVL.

This clonotype turned up a few times. The rearrangement uses TRBV6-1 and TRBJ1-3, with TRBD1 matching over 7 bases. This CDR3 contains 13 residues. CDR1 and CDR2 (germline): MNHNS, SASEGT. V shed 7 bases and J 7 bases; nucleotides not matched to a gene: 7. CDR3 protein: CASNLGGWNTIYF. Written as DNA, the CDR3 is TGTGCCAGCAACCTAGGGGGCTGGAACACCATATATTTT.

This clonotype was seen more than once but under ten times. V is TRBV7-8 and J is TRBJ2-1, with D tentatively TRBD1 (6 bases). Germline V gene sequence: CDR1 SGHVS, CDR2 FQNEAQ. Trimming left V 5 bases short and J 9 bases short, with 11 bases between. This CDR3 contains 12 residues. CDR3 sequence: CASSPEGVEQFF. The CDR3 nucleotides are TGTGCCAGCAGCCCCGAGGGGGTTGAGCAGTTCTTC.

This clonotype was counted ten times or more. J is TRBJ2-1 and V is TRBV3-1, with 11 bases that match TRBD2. Germline values: CDR1 LGHDT, CDR2 YNNKEL (reference sequence). J gave up 3 bases and V 6 bases, and 16 bases lay outside the gene matches. The length of the CDR3 is 19 residues. CDR3: CASSPMRPTSGRLYNEQFF. As DNA, the CDR3 is TGTGCCAGCAGTCCAATGAGGCCCACTAGCGGGAGACTCTACAATGAGCAGTTCTTC.

This clonotype is a singleton in its sample. The chain recombines TRBV20-1 with TRBJ1-5, with D uncertain. CDR1 and CDR2 from the germline V gene are DFQATT and SNEGSKA (reference sequence). The CDR3 consists of 13 residues. V gave up 3 bases and J gave up 0 bases, with 6 bases separating them. The chain's CDR3 is CSASYTSNQPQHF. As DNA, the CDR3 is TGCAGTGCTAGTTACACTAGCAATCAGCCCCAGCATTTT.

This clonotype was counted many times. J is TRBJ2-3 and V is TRBV7-9; no firm D call. The CDR3 contains 13 residues. CDR1 is SEHNR, CDR2 FQNEAQ, per germline (reference sequence). Trimming took 4 bases from V and 6 from J, leaving 11 bases between them. The CDR3 protein is CASSSGRIDTQYF. The DNA for the CDR3 is TGTGCCAGCAGCTCAGGACGAATCGATACGCAGTATTTT.

This clonotype was counted many times. The CDR3 loop reads CASSFSQDGGLTEAFF. The CDR3 DNA reads TGTGCCAGCAGTTTCTCCCAGGATGGGGGACTCACTGAAGCTTTCTTT. The chain couples TRBV12-3 or TRBV12-4 to TRBJ1-1, with D maybe TRBD1 (5 bases). V was clipped by 3 bases and J by 4 bases, with 18 bases between them. This CDR3 spans 16 amino acids.